This TCR beta chain emerged from a study of T cell responses to AZD1222 COVID-19 vaccine. Study observations and caveats: It was only a handful of AZD1222 recipients who were seropositive at baseline. Females made up more of the donors, who were largely white British, and clonal diversity may have come out too low.

Germline-derived CDR1 and CDR2 are MNHEY and SMNVEV (reference sequence). The trim removed 1 base at V and 7 bases at J, leaving 6 bases unmatched. The CDR3 runs to 15 residues. Comments on this clone: Its antigen is not known.

TCRdb's table, derived via immunoSEQ multiplex PCR, lists solely in-frame clones and lacks some. Among some 130,000 clones listed, roughly 93% were seen once. The specimen was peripheral blood, collected on day 0 of AZD1222 vaccination. The V call is TRBV27, the J call TRBJ1-2; TRBD1 agrees at 10 bases. This receptor was obtained from an adult in good health. CDR3 nucleotide sequence: TGTGCCAGCAGTTTATGGGGGGACAGGGGATCTGGCTACACCTTC. Encoded protein: CASSLWGDRGSGYTF.